Listed here are 11 T cell receptor beta chains from one sample, sequenced in a study of blood T cells in healthy people across ages. The second PCR ran roughly 6 to 11 cycles with a sample-barcoded 5' primer and J-beta primers. One entry per CDR3 protein results from TCRdb running MiXCR on the 5' RACE reads. The sample yields approximately 960,000 distinct CDR3 sequences, roughly 28% seen once. These same data were also listed under a study on T cells of mothers and their children.

Material for sequencing was blood. The receptor source for this set is a woman in her thirties or forties in good health.

Ten or more counts support this clonotype. The chain carries TRBV18 and TRBJ2-7, with TRBD2 matching 10 bases. Germline CDR1 is KGHSH and CDR2 is LQKENI. Trimming removed 3 bases from V and 4 bases from J; junction bases left unmatched: 9. The CDR3 totals 16 residues. CDR3 sequence reads: CASSPQASGGVYEQYF. The CDR3 nucleotides are TGTGCCAGCTCACCCCAGGCTAGCGGGGGAGTGTACGAGCAGTACTTC.

The rearrangement uses TRBV4-1 and TRBJ2-5; maybe TRBD2 (6 bases). This CDR3 is 15 amino acids long. Trimming took off 0 bases at V and 7 bases at J, with 15 bases between the two ends. Germline assignment: CDR1 MGHRA and CDR2 YSYEKL. The CDR3 nucleotides read TGCGCCAGCAGCCAAGACAGGGCGGGGCTGGGGACCCAGTACTTC. This codes for CASSQDRAGLGTQYF.

A remark on this clonotype: A much larger clone lies one base from this, so it may be a read error. The rearrangement uses TRBV2 and TRBJ2-7; D possibly corresponds to TRBD2 (5 bases). The germline CDR1 and CDR2 sequences are SNHLY and FYNNEI. Trimming removed 3 bases at V and 4 bases at J, with 19 bases between. CDR3 size: 16 residues. The CDR3 here is CASSDVGTDYLYEQYF. The CDR3 nucleotides are TGTGCCAGCAGTGATGTTGGAACCGACTATTTGTACGAGCAGTACTTC.

This clonotype has a handful of counts. This chain connects TRBV11-2 to TRBJ2-1, with TRBD2 matching 15 bases. The CDR3 has 17 amino acids. The germline V gene has CDR1 SGHAT and CDR2 FQNNGV. The junction had 1 base not matched to a gene; V was cut back by 3 bases and J by 1 base. The CDR3 reads CASSFGLAGGSYNEQFF. CDR3 nucleotide sequence: TGTGCCAGCAGCTTTGGACTAGCGGGGGGGTCCTACAATGAGCAGTTCTTC.

This clonotype showed up just a few times. The chain couples TRBV5-1 to TRBJ1-2; 7 bases agree with TRBD1. The germline gives CDR1 SGHRS, CDR2 YFSETQ. V shed 0 bases, J shed 3 bases, and the junction held 11 bases outside the gene matches. The CDR3 loop spans 17 amino acids. The CDR3 DNA is TGCGCCAGCAGCTTGGGAGGGGGCCAGGGGAAGCACTATGGCTACACCTTC. Translating it yields CASSLGGGQGKHYGYTF.

V usage is TRBV6-5 and J usage is TRBJ1-5; D is undetermined. Germline V gene data show CDR1 as MNHEY and CDR2 as SVGAGI. This CDR3 comprises 16 residues. V lost 10 bases, J lost 1 base, and 20 bases lay in between. The CDR3, as DNA: TGTGCCACCGTATACCCGAGCCACGGGAGCAATCAGCCCCAGCATTTT. This gives the protein CATVYPSHGSNQPQHF.

The rearrangement links TRBV28 to TRBJ2-4; D possibly corresponds to TRBD2 (5 bases). The assigned J gene may be wrong: the sequence end matches TRBJ2-7 better. The CDR3 is 13 residues long. Germline CDR1 and CDR2: MDHEN and SYDVKM. The DNA of the CDR3 is TGTGCCAGCAGTTCGGTACTAGTCTACGAGCAGTACTTC. Its translation is CASSSVLVYEQYF.

This clonotype was detected a few times. V usage is TRBV2 and J usage is TRBJ2-7; a weak D match, TRBD1 (6 bases). V was cut by 7 bases and J by 3 bases, with 13 bases left in between. The germline V gene encodes CDR1 SNHLY and CDR2 FYNNEI. This CDR3 is built from 13 residues. Here the CDR3 DNA reads TGTGCCAGCATGCCCCTGGACAGCTACGAGCAGTACTTC. This sequence encodes CASMPLDSYEQYF.

This clonotype was seen a few times. This rearrangement joins TRBV2 to TRBJ2-7; D remains ambiguous. The CDR3 spans 14 residues. Trimming cost V 3 bases and J 0 bases, with 9 bases left between them. CDR1 and CDR2 from the germline V gene are SNHLY and FYNNEI. The CDR3 spells CASSDRRTSYEQYF. In DNA, the CDR3 is TGTGCCAGCAGTGATAGGCGGACCTCCTACGAGCAGTACTTC.

The rearrangement joins TRBV12-3 or TRBV12-4 to TRBJ2-7; 8 bases map to TRBD1. The CDR3 runs to 15 residues. V dropped 5 bases and J dropped 2; count of bases not matched to a gene: 8. CDR3 coding DNA: TGTGCCAGCAGTAAGGGACAGGTGGCACCCTACGAGCAGTACTTC. The encoded protein is CASSKGQVAPYEQYF.

In regard to this clonotype: A much larger clone lies one base from this, so it may be a read error. The chain's CDR3 is CASSKSGHYEQYF. The CDR3 coding sequence is TGTGCCAGCAGCAAATCGGGTCACTACGAGCAGTACTTC. This sequence joins TRBV21-1 and TRBJ2-7. TRBV21-1 is listed as a pseudogene. The CDR3 sequence is 13 residues long.